Following are 16 T cell receptor beta chains from one sample sequenced in a study of cytomegalovirus exposure and HLA in healthy donors. The PCR was carried out with 60 Vbeta primers and 13 Jbeta primers. Measured with immunoSEQ multiplex PCR; TCRdb has only the in-frame clones, and not every one. The sample records around 140,000 clones, around three quarters being singletons. The specimen was PBMCs. These receptors all stem from a woman under 30 in good health and CMV-seropositive.

This sequence joins TRBV7-2 and TRBJ1-1; 9 bases align to TRBD1. With V trimmed by 6 bases and J by 5 bases, 10 bases remained unmatched. The CDR3 spans 15 residues. Germline loops: CDR1 SGHTA, CDR2 FQGNSA. CDR3 coding DNA: TGTGCCAGCAGATTGACAGGGGGGAGTGGGACTGAAGCTTTCTTT. The encoded protein is CASRLTGGSGTEAFF.

This clone was detected once. The chain joins TRBV5-1 to TRBJ2-7; possible D gene TRBD1, 6 bases. CDR3 length equals 12 residues. The ends were cut back, 3 bases at V and 4 bases at J, with 8 bases in the middle. Germline CDR1 and CDR2: SGHRS and YFSETQ. CDR3 nucleotide sequence: TGCGCCAGCAGCTCCCAGGGGTACGAGCAGTACTTC. As protein: CASSSQGYEQYF.

This sequence joins TRBV4-3 and TRBJ2-7; weak D call: TRBD1 (6 bases). The CDR3 is 14 amino acids. Germline V gene lookup returns CDR1 LGHNA and CDR2 YSLEER. The V and J ends lost 0 bases and 4 bases respectively, with 10 bases between them. The CDR3 region is CASSQEGRGYEQYF. CDR3 DNA: TGCGCCAGCAGCCAAGAGGGCAGGGGTTACGAGCAGTACTTC.

This CDR3 is CASRAAGTGAYEQYF. CDR3 nucleotide sequence: TGTGCCAGTAGGGCGGCCGGGACAGGGGCCTACGAGCAGTACTTC. This chain connects TRBV19 to TRBJ2-7, with 10 nucleotides matching TRBD1. CDR1 and CDR2 from the germline V gene are LNHDA and SQIVND (reference sequence). V shed 6 bases and J 2 bases; nucleotides not matched to a gene: 7. The CDR3 totals 15 residues.

The V gene is TRBV19, the J gene TRBJ2-5; TRBD1 might be the D (6 bases). V was clipped by 6 bases and J by 1 base, with 15 bases between them. The CDR3 length is 15 residues. The germline gives CDR1 LNHDA, CDR2 SQIVND (reference sequence). DNA of the CDR3: TGTGCCAGTAGACTGACAGGAGCTGCCCAAGAGACCCAGTACTTC. This translates into CASRLTGAAQETQYF.

There are a few counts of this clone. This rearrangement joins TRBV5-6 to TRBJ2-1; 9 positions agree with TRBD2. The CDR3 runs 15 residues. V trimming: 4 bases; J trimming: 8 bases; junction bases outside the gene matches: 10. CDR1 and CDR2 from the germline V gene are SGHDT and YYEEEE. The CDR3 sequence is CASSLSGGATDEQFF. The CDR3 region has the DNA TGTGCCAGCAGCCTTAGCGGGGGAGCCACGGATGAGCAGTTCTTC.

This clone was seen a handful of times. This chain joins TRBV30 and TRBJ1-4, with D hard to call. Germline-derived CDR1 and CDR2 are GTSNPN and SVGIG (reference sequence). The CDR3 has 13 residues. Trimming took off 3 bases at V and 13 bases at J, with 18 bases between the two ends. The CDR3 spells CAWSPARLVGLFF. The CDR3 coding sequence is TGTGCCTGGAGCCCCGCCAGGTTGGTTGGACTGTTTTTT.

This sequence joins TRBV19 and TRBJ1-5; tentative D call: TRBD1 (5 bases). The CDR3 is made up of 16 amino acids. Germline CDR1 and CDR2: LNHDA and SQIVND (reference sequence). Trimming removed 3 bases from V and 0 bases from J, with 12 bases in between. The CDR3 DNA follows: TGTGCCAGTAGTATTGAGGCAGGGCTTAGCAATCAGCCCCAGCATTTT. It is translated as CASSIEAGLSNQPQHF.

The chain has TRBV5-4 and TRBJ1-2, with 9 bases matching TRBD1. Germline values: CDR1 SGHNT, CDR2 YYREEE (reference sequence). The CDR3 loop spans 15 amino acids. J was trimmed by 1 base and V by 4 bases; bases with no gene match: 5. This chain's CDR3 is CASSPGTGSNYGYTF. The CDR3 nucleotides read TGTGCCAGCAGCCCTGGGACAGGGAGTAACTATGGCTACACCTTC. The complete variable domain, with remaining parts taken from reference TRBV5-4 and TRBJ1-2, reads ETGVTQSPTHLIKTRGQQVTLRCSSQSGHNTVSWYQQALGQGPQFIFQYYREEENGRGNFPPRFSGLQFPNYSSELNVNALELDDSALYLCASSPGTGSNYGYTFGSGTRLTVV.

The rearrangement links TRBV28 to TRBJ1-4, with D unclear. Germline V gene lookup returns CDR1 MDHEN and CDR2 SYDVKM. The CDR3 is 14 residues long. Trimming shortened V by 4 bases and J by 5 bases, and 11 bases separated the two germline ends. For the CDR3, the DNA is TGTGCCAGCAGTTCGCCGGTCTTAAATGAAAAACTGTTTTTT. The encoded protein is CASSSPVLNEKLFF.

The chain combines TRBV5-5 with TRBJ2-7; a weak D match, TRBD1 (7 bases). There are 16 residues in the CDR3. Per the germline V gene, CDR1 is SGHKS and CDR2 is YYEKEE (reference sequence). V lost 4 bases and J 5 bases, leaving 22 bases between the germline ends. CDR3 sequence reads: CASSPRGTASPHEQYF. CDR3 DNA: TGTGCCAGCAGCCCCCGCGGGACAGCGAGCCCCCACGAGCAGTACTTC.

The chain recombines TRBV7-2 with TRBJ2-3, with D perhaps matching TRBD2 (5 bases). This CDR3 region has 14 residues. Between the trimmed V and J ends, which lost 5 bases and 1 base, there was a span of 10 bases. Germline V CDR1 and CDR2: SGHTA, FQGNSA. The CDR3 bases are TGTGCCAGCAGCCCCGAGGGTGGCACAGATACGCAGTATTTT. Its protein product is CASSPEGGTDTQYF. The full variable domain, completed using reference TRBV7-2 and TRBJ2-3, is GAGVSQSPSNKVTEKGKDVELRCDPISGHTALYWYRQSLGQGLEFLIYFQGNSAPDKSGLPSDRFSAERTGGSVSTLTIQRTQQEDSAVYLCASSPEGGTDTQYFGPGTRLTVL.

The V gene is TRBV5-6, the J gene TRBJ2-7; TRBD1 aligns across 9 bases. Trimming cost V 3 bases and J 1 base; bases outside gene matches: 11. From germline, CDR1 is SGHDT and CDR2 YYEEEE. The CDR3 consists of 17 residues. The CDR3 loop reads CASSSTGGGSNSYEQYF. The CDR3 DNA reads TGTGCCAGCAGCTCCACAGGGGGCGGCTCAAATTCCTACGAGCAGTACTTC.

The genes are TRBV15 and TRBJ1-6, with 9 bases identical to TRBD1. This CDR3 comprises 16 residues. Germline V lookup: CDR1 LNHNV, CDR2 YYDKDF (reference sequence). V lost 1 base, J lost 5 bases, and 3 bases stayed unmatched. CDR3 protein: CATSRAGTGNNSPLHF. DNA for the CDR3: TGTGCCACCAGCAGAGCCGGGACAGGGAATAATTCACCCCTCCACTTT.

J is TRBJ1-3 and V is TRBV9; possibly TRBD1 for D (6 bases). V shed 4 bases and J shed 2 bases, with 13 bases lying between them. The CDR3 is 15 amino acids. CDR1 and CDR2 from the germline V gene are SGDLS and YYNGEE. The CDR3 DNA reads as TGTGCCAGCAGCCCAGGGGACCAGGCTGGAAACACCATATATTTT. This translates into CASSPGDQAGNTIYF.

This clone showed up just once. Here the CDR3 reads CASSPRLAGTGPTTGELFF. CDR3 bases: TGTGCCAGCTCGCCGCGACTAGCGGGGACCGGACCGACCACCGGGGAGCTGTTTTTT. The rearrangement links TRBV18 to TRBJ2-2, with TRBD2 matching over 11 bases. The V gene's germline CDR1 is KGHSH and CDR2 LQKENI. V dropped 6 bases and J dropped 4; count of bases not matched to a gene: 16. This CDR3 contains 19 residues.